The text below deals with one T cell receptor beta chain. Method: immunoSEQ multiplex PCR; TCRdb's copy keeps in-frame clones and lacks some. The sample lists 450,000 to 650,000 clones, around 82% occurring once. This record belongs to a study of shared T cell receptors in the human thymus. Germline CDR1 reads SNHLY; CDR2 reads FYNNEI. Trimming cost V 5 bases and J 3 bases; bases outside gene matches: 9. The CDR3 length is 16 residues. The data were also submitted as part of a second study, on human thymus T cells. That paper notes: Thymus tissue was removed during corrective cardiac surgery. There appeared to be biased usage of V and J genes in thymic and blood repertoires. Highly overlapping thymic repertoires in unrelated individuals were reported by related research.

The clonotype originates from a boy under two years old with a congenital heart defect. The gene calls are TRBV2 and TRBJ2-3; TRBD1 agrees at 9 bases. Sequencing was performed on thymocytes. Here the CDR3 reads CASSSTGGRKTDTQYF. CDR3 DNA: TGTGCCAGCAGTTCTACAGGGGGCAGAAAAACAGATACGCAGTATTTT.